These 25 T cell receptor beta chains share one sample of origin, sequenced in a study of blood T cell repertoires in COVID-19. Data came from immunoSEQ multiplex PCR; TCRdb stores just in-frame clones and leaves some out. This sample has 80,000 to 100,000 clones, with 88% found just once. The sample consisted of peripheral blood. The receptor set was obtained from a man aged 50-59 years with COVID-19, enrolled during active disease.

The gene calls are TRBV28 and TRBJ1-4; 10 nucleotides line up with TRBD1. The CDR3 covers 15 residues. Germline CDR1 and CDR2: MDHEN and SYDVKM. The V and J ends lost 6 bases and 5 bases, in that order; junction bases with no gene match: 6. CDR3 nucleotides: TGTGCCAGCAGCCCTCCGGGACAGGGGAATGAAAAACTGTTTTTT. Amino acid sequence: CASSPPGQGNEKLFF.

The gene calls are TRBV7-3 and TRBJ2-7, with 9 positions matching TRBD2. Germline V gives CDR1 SGHTA, CDR2 FQGTGA. Trimming took 0 bases from V and 6 from J; bases not matched to a gene: 0. The CDR3 has 13 residues. The CDR3 DNA sequence: TGTGCCAGCAGCTTAACTAGCGGGGGCGAGCAGTACTTC. It translates to CASSLTSGGEQYF. Full variable domain (outside the CDR3, taken from reference TRBV7-3 and TRBJ2-7): GAGVSQTPSNKVTEKGKYVELRCDPISGHTALYWYRQSLGQGPEFLIYFQGTGAADDSGLPNDRFFAVRPEGSVSTLKIQRTERGDSAVYLCASSLTSGGEQYFGPGTRLTVT.

The chain carries TRBV4-2 and TRBJ2-7; D is undetermined. Trimming took off 1 base at V and 2 bases at J, with 12 bases between the two ends. Germline lookup yields CDR1 LGHNA and CDR2 YNFKEQ. The CDR3 has 15 residues. As DNA, the CDR3 is TGTGCCAGCAGCCAAGGGGCAGCCTCTCCCTACGAGCAGTACTTC. It codes for CASSQGAASPYEQYF.

The genes are TRBV3-1 (or the pseudogene TRBV3-2) and TRBJ2-2; 8 bases are shared with TRBD1. The V and J ends lost 7 bases and 5 bases, in that order; junction bases with no gene match: 9. CDR1 is LGHDT and CDR2 is YNNKEL in the germline V gene (reference sequence). This CDR3 is 15 amino acids long. The CDR3 sequence is CASKPSRTGTGELFF. The CDR3 bases are TGTGCCAGCAAACCAAGTCGGACAGGGACCGGGGAGCTGTTTTTT.

Here the CDR3 DNA reads TGTGCCAGCAGCCCAACACAGGGAGTCACTGAAGCTTTCTTT. Its translation: CASSPTQGVTEAFF. The chain has TRBV7-3 and TRBJ1-1; perhaps TRBD1 as D (6 bases). The CDR3 is 14 residues long. Trimming shortened V by 5 bases and J by 4 bases, and 14 bases separated the two germline ends. Germline CDR1 is SGHTA and CDR2 is FQGTGA.

This clone was recorded only once. The chain links TRBV27 to TRBJ1-4; D is unclear. The CDR3 totals 13 residues. Per germline, CDR1 MNHEY and CDR2 SMNVEV (reference sequence). Trimming shortened V by 5 bases and J by 2 bases, and 6 bases separated the two germline ends. CDR3 loop: CASSPGTNEKLFF. In nucleotides, the CDR3 is TGTGCCAGCAGTCCCGGGACTAATGAAAAACTGTTTTTT. Combining the CDR3 with reference TRBV27 and TRBJ1-4 gives the whole variable domain EAQVTQNPRYLITVTGKKLTVTCSQNMNHEYMSWYRQDPGLGLRQIYYSMNVEVTDKGDVPEGYKVSRKEKRNFPLILESPSPNQTSLYFCASSPGTNEKLFFGSGTQLSVL.

This chain links TRBV11-2 with TRBJ1-1; 7 positions agree with TRBD1. This CDR3 has 13 residues. With V trimmed by 4 bases and J by 4 bases, 3 bases remained unmatched. Germline loops: CDR1 SGHAT, CDR2 FQNNGV. The CDR3 reads CASSSAGGTEAFF. The CDR3 DNA sequence: TGTGCCAGCAGCTCCGCAGGGGGCACTGAAGCTTTCTTT.

The chain carries TRBV15 and TRBJ1-5; TRBD1 agrees at 9 bases. CDR1 and CDR2 (germline): LNHNV, YYDKDF (reference sequence). The CDR3 has 16 amino acids. V lost 0 bases and J lost 7; bases outside the gene matches: 7. CDR3 coding DNA: TGTGCCACCAGCAGAGAGGACAGGGGATACGAACAGCCCCAGCATTTT. It yields the protein CATSREDRGYEQPQHF.

This chain joins TRBV4-1 and TRBJ2-2; 12 bases are shared with TRBD2. The CDR3 consists of 21 residues. The germline CDR1 and CDR2 sequences are MGHRA and YSYEKL. V was clipped by 1 base and J by 0 bases; unmatched bases: 12. CDR3 region: CASSQGPLLTSGRTNTGELFF. In DNA form, the CDR3 reads TGCGCCAGCAGCCAAGGCCCCCTATTGACTAGCGGGAGAACGAACACCGGGGAGCTGTTTTTT.

The chain has TRBV7-3 and TRBJ2-1, with D possibly matching TRBD2 (5 bases). The CDR3 is 14 amino acids. Looked up from germline, CDR1 is SGHTA and CDR2 is FQGTGA. The V and J ends lost 2 bases and 8 bases respectively, with 13 bases between them. The CDR3 spells CASSLLTAGDEQFF. In nucleotides, the CDR3 is TGTGCCAGCAGCTTACTGACCGCGGGCGATGAGCAGTTCTTC.

The gene calls are TRBV18 and TRBJ2-7; 12 nucleotides align to TRBD1. The CDR3 runs to 15 residues. The germline gives CDR1 KGHSH, CDR2 LQKENI. J lost 0 bases, V lost 4 bases, and 1 base had no gene match. CDR3 region: CASSRGQGASYEQYF. The DNA of the CDR3 is TGTGCCAGCTCACGGGGACAGGGGGCCTCCTACGAGCAGTACTTC.

The V gene is TRBV14, the J gene TRBJ1-1; 10 bases map to TRBD1. Germline V gene lookup returns CDR1 SGHDN and CDR2 FVKESK. V lost 2 bases and J lost 3; bases outside the gene matches: 12. The CDR3 is 18 residues long. The CDR3: CASSQHFGGTGADTEAFF. The DNA for the CDR3 is TGTGCCAGCAGCCAACACTTCGGCGGGACAGGGGCAGACACTGAAGCTTTCTTT.

This CDR3 reads CASSLATLAGGTYEQYF. CDR3 bases: TGCGCCAGCAGCTTGGCCACCTTAGCGGGGGGAACCTACGAGCAGTACTTC. The rearrangement links TRBV5-1 to TRBJ2-7, with 10 bases that match TRBD2. Germline values: CDR1 SGHRS, CDR2 YFSETQ. This CDR3 contains 17 residues. The J segment lost 2 bases and the V segment lost 0 bases, leaving 8 bases of the junction unmatched.

This clone showed up just once. The chain has TRBV29-1 and TRBJ1-1, with TRBD1 matching over 7 bases. V trimming: 5 bases; J trimming: 3 bases; junction bases outside the gene matches: 6. The CDR3 contains 13 residues. CDR1 SQVTM and CDR2 ANQGSEA come from the germline V gene. CDR3 DNA sequence: TGCAGCGTTTCCAGGACAGGCGACACTGAAGCTTTCTTT. Protein: CSVSRTGDTEAFF.

The chain links TRBV28 to TRBJ2-5; 7 bases are a match to TRBD1. The CDR3 has 15 amino acids. Germline V lookup: CDR1 MDHEN, CDR2 SYDVKM. V shed 4 bases, J shed 7 bases, and the junction held 12 bases outside the gene matches. CDR3 sequence: CASSSPGQYLSTQYF. DNA for the CDR3: TGTGCCAGCAGTTCACCGGGACAGTACTTATCGACCCAGTACTTC. The full variable domain, with the rest looked up from reference TRBV28 and TRBJ2-5, is DVKVTQSSRYLVKRTGEKVFLECVQDMDHENMFWYRQDPGLGLRLIYFSYDVKMKEKGDIPEGYSVSREKKERFSLILESASTNQTSMYLCASSSPGQYLSTQYFGPGTRLLVL.

The chain is built from TRBV5-4 and TRBJ2-5; TRBD2 aligns across 8 bases. This CDR3 has 15 amino acids. Germline V gives CDR1 SGHNT, CDR2 YYREEE (reference sequence). The J segment lost 2 bases and the V segment lost 0 bases, leaving 3 bases of the junction unmatched. CDR3 bases: TGTGCCAGCAGCTTGGCCCCGGGGGGGCAAGAGACCCAGTACTTC. Its protein is CASSLAPGGQETQYF.

The rearrangement joins TRBV27 to TRBJ2-2; 9 nucleotides align to TRBD1. The CDR3 consists of 14 residues. Germline assignment: CDR1 MNHEY and CDR2 SMNVEV (reference sequence). Trimming removed 7 bases from V and 4 bases from J; junction bases left unmatched: 4. CDR3 protein: CASTLDRGTGELFF. In nucleotides, the CDR3 is TGTGCCAGCACTCTGGACAGGGGCACCGGGGAGCTGTTTTTT.

The chain joins TRBV18 to TRBJ2-7; the D gene is possibly TRBD1 (6 bases). Between the trimmed V and J ends, which lost 4 bases and 6 bases, there was a span of 13 bases. Germline V gene lookup returns CDR1 KGHSH and CDR2 LQKENI. The CDR3 spans 13 residues. The CDR3, as DNA: TGTGCCAGCTCACTCACGCAGGGGTCCGAGCAGTACTTC. Translation: CASSLTQGSEQYF.

The chain has TRBV5-8 and TRBJ2-1; 11 positions agree with TRBD2. J gave up 8 bases and V 0 bases, and 7 bases lay outside the gene matches. The CDR3 has 16 residues. Per germline, CDR1 SGHTS and CDR2 YDEGEE. CDR3: CASSLAGTSGFHEQFF. The CDR3 DNA follows: TGTGCCAGCAGCTTGGCCGGGACTAGCGGTTTCCATGAGCAGTTCTTC.

The V gene is TRBV15, the J gene TRBJ1-5, with D tentatively TRBD1 (5 bases). Trimming took 4 bases from V and 3 from J, leaving 7 bases between them. The CDR3 extends over 13 amino acids. Germline V gene lookup returns CDR1 LNHNV and CDR2 YYDKDF (reference sequence). CDR3 sequence reads: CATSTRVNQPQHF. The CDR3 DNA is TGTGCCACCAGCACCAGGGTCAATCAGCCCCAGCATTTT.

The chain joins TRBV3-1 (or the pseudogene TRBV3-2) to TRBJ1-2; D is perhaps TRBD1 (5 bases). Germline V gene data show CDR1 as LGHDT and CDR2 as YNNKEL (reference sequence). Trimming shortened V by 2 bases and J by 5 bases, and 12 bases separated the two germline ends. The length of the CDR3 is 14 residues. In DNA, the CDR3 is TGTGCCAGCAGCCAATTCACAGGAGGGTATGGCTACACCTTC. Protein: CASSQFTGGYGYTF.

The genes are TRBV14 and TRBJ1-2; 10 bases are shared with TRBD1. CDR3 size: 14 residues. V lost 1 base, J lost 6 bases, and 2 bases stayed unmatched. Germline V lookup: CDR1 SGHDN, CDR2 FVKESK. CDR3 nucleotide sequence: TGTGCCAGCAGCCAAGTGGGGACAGGGGATGGCTACACCTTC. Translation: CASSQVGTGDGYTF.

V and J are TRBV7-2 and TRBJ2-5, with 9 bases that match TRBD1. There are 17 residues in the CDR3. The germline gives CDR1 SGHTA, CDR2 FQGNSA. The ends lost 5 bases at V and 0 bases at J; junction bases unmatched: 10. This chain's CDR3 is CASSKSTGGPDQETQYF. As DNA, the CDR3 is TGTGCCAGCAGCAAGTCAACAGGGGGCCCTGACCAAGAGACCCAGTACTTC.

V gene TRBV6-2 or TRBV6-3 combines with J gene TRBJ1-1, with TRBD1 identical over 9 bases. V was clipped by 2 bases and J by 1 base; unmatched bases: 8. Germline loops: CDR1 MNHEY, CDR2 SVGEGT. The length of the CDR3 is 17 residues. CDR3 sequence: CASSYAGTGYWNTEAFF. The CDR3 bases are TGTGCCAGCAGTTACGCGGGGACAGGGTATTGGAACACTGAAGCTTTCTTT.

This chain joins TRBV5-1 and TRBJ1-2, with 11 bases lining up with TRBD1. With V trimmed by 4 bases and J by 4 bases, 9 bases remained unmatched. The CDR3 consists of 16 residues. The germline V gene has CDR1 SGHRS and CDR2 YFSETQ. In DNA, the CDR3 is TGCGCCAGCAGCATAGGACAGGGGGCGCAGGGCTATGGCTACACCTTC. Translation gives CASSIGQGAQGYGYTF.